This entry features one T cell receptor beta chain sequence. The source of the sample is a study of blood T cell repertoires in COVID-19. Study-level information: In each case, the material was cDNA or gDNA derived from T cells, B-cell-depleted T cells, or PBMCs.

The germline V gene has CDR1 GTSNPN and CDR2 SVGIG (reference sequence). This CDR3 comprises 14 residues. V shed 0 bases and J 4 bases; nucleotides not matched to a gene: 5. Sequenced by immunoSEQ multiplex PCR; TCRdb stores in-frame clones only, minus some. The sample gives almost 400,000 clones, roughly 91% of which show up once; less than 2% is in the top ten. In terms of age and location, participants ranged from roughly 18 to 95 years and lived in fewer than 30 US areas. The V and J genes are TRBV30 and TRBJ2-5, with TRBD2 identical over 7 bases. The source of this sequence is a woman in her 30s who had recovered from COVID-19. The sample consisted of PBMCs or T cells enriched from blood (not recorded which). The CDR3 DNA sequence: TGTGCCTGGAGTGTGTCGTCGGGGGGAGAGACCCAGTACTTC. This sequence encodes CAWSVSSGGETQYF.